Each of the 12 T cell receptor beta chains below was sequenced from the same sample in a study of vaccination and CD4 T cells after COVID-19. The antigens of these receptors remain unknown. Treatment indicated: approximately 9-day PBMC culture with coronavirus spike peptide pools or control peptides (ViraFEST assay). The Oncomine TCR Beta short-read assay generated sequence data from the DNA of cultured CD4+ T cells. TCRdb re-called the PCR reads with MiXCR, one entry per CDR3 protein. The sample lists approximately 6,400 distinct CDR3 sequences; 74% were seen once. Sequenced input: CD4+ T cells from blood, cultured in vitro. All receptors derive from a human donor who had recovered from COVID-19.

This clonotype was counted only a few times. This chain links TRBV10-2 with TRBJ1-6; no firm D call. The CDR3 contains 14 residues. V was cut by 8 bases and J by 6 bases, with 14 bases left in between. Germline lookup yields CDR1 WSHSY and CDR2 SAAADI. The CDR3 DNA sequence: TGCGCCAGCCTCGGAGGCATCGTTAATTCACCCCTCCACTTT. Translating it yields CASLGGIVNSPLHF.

Within the sample, this clonotype is large. The V call is TRBV19, the J call TRBJ2-1, with TRBD1 matching 12 bases. The CDR3 runs to 19 residues. Germline V gene data show CDR1 as LNHDA and CDR2 as SQIVND (reference sequence). Losses at the gene ends were 3 bases for V and 2 bases for J; bases not matched to a gene: 11. CDR3 nucleotide sequence: TGTGCCAGTAGTATTCGGGGACAGGGGGCTATTAACGCCTACAATGAGCAGTTCTTC. Translation gives CASSIRGQGAINAYNEQFF.

V usage is TRBV11-2 and J usage is TRBJ1-3; D uncertain. The length of the CDR3 is 15 residues. The V end lost 0 bases, the J end lost 4 bases, and 10 bases lay between the germline ends. Germline CDR1 SGHAT, CDR2 FQNNGV. The DNA for the CDR3 is TGTGCCAGCAGCTTAGATATGGGGTTCGGAAACACCATATATTTT. Translating gives CASSLDMGFGNTIYF.

This clonotype was seen more than once but under ten times. V gene TRBV20-1 combines with J gene TRBJ1-5, with TRBD1 matching over 7 bases. CDR1 DFQATT and CDR2 SNEGSKA come from the germline V gene (reference sequence). With 1 base clipped from V and 4 bases from J, the junction kept 10 bases outside the gene matches. The CDR3 is made up of 16 amino acids. CDR3 amino acids: CSARGGRGLGNQPQHF. CDR3 DNA sequence: TGCAGTGCTAGAGGTGGTAGGGGGCTCGGTAATCAGCCCCAGCATTTT.

The chain links TRBV30 to TRBJ1-5; possible D gene TRBD1, 6 bases. Germline V CDR1 and CDR2: GTSNPN, SVGIG (reference sequence). V dropped 3 bases and J dropped 2 bases, with 17 bases sitting between them. This CDR3 comprises 16 residues. The chain's CDR3 is CAWRPLGGVGNQPQHF. CDR3 coding DNA: TGTGCCTGGAGACCTTTAGGGGGAGTCGGCAATCAGCCCCAGCATTTT. Based on the CDR3 plus reference TRBV30 and TRBJ1-5, the full variable domain is SQTIHQWPATLVQPVGSPLSLECTVEGTSNPNLYWYRQAAGRGLQLLFYSVGIGQISSEVPQNLSASRPQDRQFILSSKKLLLSDSGFYLCAWRPLGGVGNQPQHFGDGTRLSIL.

The rearrangement links TRBV6-5 to TRBJ1-2; no definite D call. The CDR3 runs 12 residues. From germline, CDR1 is MNHEY and CDR2 SVGAGI. Trimming cost V 4 bases and J 2 bases, with 5 bases left between them. The CDR3 sequence: CASSSWNYGYTF. Written as DNA, the CDR3 is TGTGCCAGCAGTTCTTGGAACTATGGCTACACCTTC.

V gene TRBV20-1 combines with J gene TRBJ1-2; D may be TRBD1 (5 bases). Germline CDR1 and CDR2: DFQATT and SNEGSKA (reference sequence). V was shortened by 6 bases and J by 4 bases, with 12 bases between the two germline ends. This CDR3 contains 12 residues. The CDR3 DNA follows: TGCAGTGCCCCTGACGGGGGCTATGGCTACACCTTC. It yields the protein CSAPDGGYGYTF.

In DNA, the CDR3 is TGTGCCAGCAGTACCGGGACGGACTATGGCTACACCTTC. This sequence encodes CASSTGTDYGYTF. The chain employs TRBV12-3 or TRBV12-4 and TRBJ1-2, with D maybe TRBD1 (5 bases). The germline V and J ends were trimmed by 5 bases and 3 bases, with 10 bases remaining between them. CDR3 length: 13 amino acids.

This chain uses TRBV9 with TRBJ2-5, with 7 bases identical to TRBD1. There are 13 residues in the CDR3. Germline V gene lookup returns CDR1 SGDLS and CDR2 YYNGEE. V shed 7 bases, J shed 4 bases, and the junction held 7 bases outside the gene matches. In DNA, the CDR3 is TGTGCCAGCGGCACAGGGGTGGGAGAGACCCAGTACTTC. This translates into CASGTGVGETQYF. Looking up the rest from reference TRBV9 and TRBJ2-5 gives the full variable domain: DSGVTQTPKHLITATGQRVTLRCSPRSGDLSVYWYQQSLDQGLQFLIQYYNGEERAKGNILERFSAQQFPDLHSELNLSSLELGDSALYFCASGTGVGETQYFGPGTRLLVL.

The DNA of the CDR3 is TGTGCCAGCAGTGAATCCGGGACCATTGCCGGGGAGCTGTTTTTT. This translates into CASSESGTIAGELFF. The rearrangement joins TRBV2 to TRBJ2-2; tentatively, D is TRBD1 or TRBD2 (5 bases each). With 2 bases removed from V and 6 bases from J, the gap between germline ends came to 13 bases. There are 15 residues in the CDR3. The germline V gene has CDR1 SNHLY and CDR2 FYNNEI. The variable domain in full, completed from reference TRBV2 and TRBJ2-2, reads EPEVTQTPSHQVTQMGQEVILRCVPISNHLYFYWYRQILGQKVEFLVSFYNNEISEKSEIFDDQFSVERPDGSNFTLKIRSTKLEDSAMYFCASSESGTIAGELFFGEGSRLTVL.

This clonotype has just one count. The CDR3 DNA sequence: TGTGCCAGCAGCTTAAATCTCAGGGCGGGCACCGGGGAGCTGTTTTTT. It codes for CASSLNLRAGTGELFF. The chain combines TRBV7-2 with TRBJ2-2; D tentatively reads TRBD1 or TRBD2 (5 bases each). CDR1 and CDR2 from the germline V gene are SGHTA and FQGNSA. The CDR3 sequence is 16 residues long. Trimming left V 2 bases short and J 4 bases short, with 14 bases between.

The chain is built from TRBV6-2 or TRBV6-3 and TRBJ1-1; no reliable D call. There are 15 residues in the CDR3. Deletions cut 0 bases from V and 4 bases from J, with 12 bases between. CDR1 is MNHEY and CDR2 is SVGEGT in the germline V gene. The CDR3 nucleotides read TGTGCCAGCAGTTACTCGACCGGGAAGGGCACTGAAGCTTTCTTT. Residues: CASSYSTGKGTEAFF.